This entry is about one TCR beta chain. The data were taken from a study of control samples from healthy donors and cancer patients. Some clones are missing from TCRdb's copy, which holds only in-frame ones; the method was immunoSEQ multiplex PCR. The sample has fewer than 95,000 clones, roughly 91% seen once. Sample: blood. This clonotype was sampled from a man aged 25-40 years in good health.

As DNA, the CDR3 is TGTGCCAGCAGGGGGCCCAATTCACCCCTCCACTTT. Translating it yields CASRGPNSPLHF. The chain links TRBV28 to TRBJ1-6; weak D call: TRBD1 (5 bases). V dropped 6 bases and J dropped 7 bases, with 7 bases sitting between them. CDR1 and CDR2 (germline): MDHEN, SYDVKM. CDR3 length: 12 residues. The variable domain in full, with the rest retrieved from reference TRBV28 and TRBJ1-6, is DVKVTQSSRYLVKRTGEKVFLECVQDMDHENMFWYRQDPGLGLRLIYFSYDVKMKEKGDIPEGYSVSREKKERFSLILESASTNQTSMYLCASRGPNSPLHFGNGTRLTVT.